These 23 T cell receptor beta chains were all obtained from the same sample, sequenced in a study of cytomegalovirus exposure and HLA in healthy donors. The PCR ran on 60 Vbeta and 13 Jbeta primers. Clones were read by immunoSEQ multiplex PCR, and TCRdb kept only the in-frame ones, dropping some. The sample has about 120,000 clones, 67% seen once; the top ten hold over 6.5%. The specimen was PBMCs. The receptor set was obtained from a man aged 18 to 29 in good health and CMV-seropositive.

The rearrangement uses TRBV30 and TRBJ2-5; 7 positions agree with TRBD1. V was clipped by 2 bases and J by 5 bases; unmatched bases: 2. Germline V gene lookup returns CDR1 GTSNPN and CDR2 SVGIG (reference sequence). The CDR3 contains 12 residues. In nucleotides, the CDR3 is TGTGCCTGGAGTTTACAGGGGGAGACCCAGTACTTC. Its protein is CAWSLQGETQYF.

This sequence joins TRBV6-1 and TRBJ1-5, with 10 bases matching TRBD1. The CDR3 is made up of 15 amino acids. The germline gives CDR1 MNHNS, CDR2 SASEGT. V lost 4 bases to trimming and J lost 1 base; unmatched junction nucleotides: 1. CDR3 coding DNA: TGTGCCAGCAGTGTGGACAGGGGGAGCAATCAGCCCCAGCATTTT. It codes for CASSVDRGSNQPQHF.

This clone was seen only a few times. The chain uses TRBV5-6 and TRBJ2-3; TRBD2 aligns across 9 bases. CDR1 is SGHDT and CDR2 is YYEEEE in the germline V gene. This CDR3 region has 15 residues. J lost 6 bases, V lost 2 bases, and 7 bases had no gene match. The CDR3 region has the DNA TGTGCCAGCAGCTTCGTAGCGGGGGCGAGGGATACGCAGTATTTT. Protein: CASSFVAGARDTQYF. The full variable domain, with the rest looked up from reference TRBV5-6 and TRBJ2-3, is DAGVTQSPTHLIKTRGQQVTLRCSPKSGHDTVSWYQQALGQGPQFIFQYYEEEERQRGNFPDRFSGHQFPNYSSELNVNALLLGDSALYLCASSFVAGARDTQYFGPGTRLTVL.

CDR3 sequence: CASSLDRVVGSPLHF. CDR3 DNA sequence: TGTGCCAGCAGTCTGGACAGGGTCGTGGGTTCACCCCTCCACTTT. The chain employs TRBV28 and TRBJ1-6, with 8 nucleotides matching TRBD1. In germline, CDR1 is MDHEN, CDR2 SYDVKM. The length of the CDR3 is 15 residues. Unmatched junction bases numbered 9, after V lost 5 bases and J lost 9 bases.

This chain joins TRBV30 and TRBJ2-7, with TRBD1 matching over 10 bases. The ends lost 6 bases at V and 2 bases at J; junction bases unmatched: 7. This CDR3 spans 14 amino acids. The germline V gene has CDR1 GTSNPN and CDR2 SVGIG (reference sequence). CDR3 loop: CACSETGGTYEQYF. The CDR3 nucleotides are TGTGCCTGCTCTGAGACAGGGGGCACCTACGAGCAGTACTTC.

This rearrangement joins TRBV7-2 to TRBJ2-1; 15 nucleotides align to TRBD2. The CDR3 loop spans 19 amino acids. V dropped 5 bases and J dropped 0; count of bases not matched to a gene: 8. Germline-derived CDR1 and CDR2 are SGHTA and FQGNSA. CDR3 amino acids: CASSLLGLAGGSSYNEQFF. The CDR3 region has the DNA TGTGCCAGCAGCCTCCTAGGACTAGCGGGGGGGAGCTCCTACAATGAGCAGTTCTTC.

The CDR3 DNA sequence: TGCGCCAGCCGGGCGAACCAGGGGAACTATGGCTACACCTTC. It yields the protein CASRANQGNYGYTF. The chain joins TRBV5-1 to TRBJ1-2; D might be TRBD1 (6 bases). The CDR3 sequence is 14 residues long. Trimming shortened V by 7 bases and J by 2 bases, and 15 bases separated the two germline ends. Germline-derived CDR1 and CDR2 are SGHRS and YFSETQ.

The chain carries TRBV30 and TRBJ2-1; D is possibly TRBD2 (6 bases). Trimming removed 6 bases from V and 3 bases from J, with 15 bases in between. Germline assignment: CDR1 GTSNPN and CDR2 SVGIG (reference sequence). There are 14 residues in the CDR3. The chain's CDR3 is CACRDSSYYNEQFF. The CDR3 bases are TGTGCCTGTCGGGACTCATCCTACTACAATGAGCAGTTCTTC.

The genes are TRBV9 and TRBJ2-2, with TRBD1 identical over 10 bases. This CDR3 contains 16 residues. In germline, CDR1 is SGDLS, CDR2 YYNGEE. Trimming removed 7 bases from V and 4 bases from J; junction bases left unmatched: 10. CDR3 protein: CASSPWTGGVTGELFF. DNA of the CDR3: TGTGCCAGCTCCCCTTGGACAGGGGGAGTCACCGGGGAGCTGTTTTTT.

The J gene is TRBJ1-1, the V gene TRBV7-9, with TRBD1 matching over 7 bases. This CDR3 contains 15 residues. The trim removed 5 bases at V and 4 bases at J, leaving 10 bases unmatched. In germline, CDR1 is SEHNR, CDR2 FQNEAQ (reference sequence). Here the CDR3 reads CASSPQLAGGTEAFF. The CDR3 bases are TGTGCCAGCAGCCCCCAGTTAGCAGGGGGCACTGAAGCTTTCTTT.

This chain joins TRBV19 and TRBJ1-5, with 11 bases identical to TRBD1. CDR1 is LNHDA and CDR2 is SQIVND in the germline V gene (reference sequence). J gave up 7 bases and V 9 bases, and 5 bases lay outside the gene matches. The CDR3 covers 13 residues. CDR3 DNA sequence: TGTGCCAGCGGGACAGGGGGTGGGCAGCCCCAGCATTTT. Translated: CASGTGGGQPQHF.

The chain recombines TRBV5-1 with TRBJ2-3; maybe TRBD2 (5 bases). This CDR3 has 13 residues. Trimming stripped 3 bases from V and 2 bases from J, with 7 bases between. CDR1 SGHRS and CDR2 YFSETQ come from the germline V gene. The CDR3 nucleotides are TGCGCCAGCAGCTCCGACTACACAGATACGCAGTATTTT. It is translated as CASSSDYTDTQYF. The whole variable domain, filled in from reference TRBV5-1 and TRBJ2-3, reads KAGVTQTPRYLIKTRGQQVTLSCSPISGHRSVSWYQQTPGQGLQFLFEYFSETQRNKGNFPGRFSGRQFSNSRSEMNVSTLELGDSALYLCASSSDYTDTQYFGPGTRLTVL.

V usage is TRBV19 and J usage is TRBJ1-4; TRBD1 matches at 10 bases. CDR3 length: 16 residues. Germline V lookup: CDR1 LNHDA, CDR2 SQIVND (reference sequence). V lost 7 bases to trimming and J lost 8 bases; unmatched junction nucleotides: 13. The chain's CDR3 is CASTLTGGSFGEKLFF. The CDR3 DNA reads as TGTGCCAGTACCCTGACAGGGGGCTCCTTTGGAGAAAAACTGTTTTTT.

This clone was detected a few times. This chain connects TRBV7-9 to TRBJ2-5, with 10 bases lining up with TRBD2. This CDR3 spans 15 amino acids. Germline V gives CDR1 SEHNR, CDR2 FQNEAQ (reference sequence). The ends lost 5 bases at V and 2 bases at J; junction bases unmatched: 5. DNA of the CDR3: TGTGCCAGCAGCCCAGGACTAGCGGAACAAGAGACCCAGTACTTC. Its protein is CASSPGLAEQETQYF.

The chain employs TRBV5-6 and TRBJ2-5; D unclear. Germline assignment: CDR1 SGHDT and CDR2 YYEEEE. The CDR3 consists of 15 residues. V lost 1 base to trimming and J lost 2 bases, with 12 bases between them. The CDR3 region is CASSLYSRVQETQYF. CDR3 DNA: TGTGCCAGCAGCTTGTATTCGAGAGTTCAAGAGACCCAGTACTTC.

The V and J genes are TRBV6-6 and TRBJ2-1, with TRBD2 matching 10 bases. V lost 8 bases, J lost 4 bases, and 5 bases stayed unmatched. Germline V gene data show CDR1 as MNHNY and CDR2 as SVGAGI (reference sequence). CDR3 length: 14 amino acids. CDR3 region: CASSAGGLYNEQFF. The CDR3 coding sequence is TGTGCCAGCTCAGCGGGGGGGCTTTACAATGAGCAGTTCTTC.

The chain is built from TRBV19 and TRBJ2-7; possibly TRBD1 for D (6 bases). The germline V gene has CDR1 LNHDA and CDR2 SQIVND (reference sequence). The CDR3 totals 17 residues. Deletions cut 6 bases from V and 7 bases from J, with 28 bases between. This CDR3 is CASRIGTPTTTTGEQYF. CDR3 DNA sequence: TGTGCCAGTAGGATTGGGACACCTACTACTACTACGGGGGAGCAGTACTTC.

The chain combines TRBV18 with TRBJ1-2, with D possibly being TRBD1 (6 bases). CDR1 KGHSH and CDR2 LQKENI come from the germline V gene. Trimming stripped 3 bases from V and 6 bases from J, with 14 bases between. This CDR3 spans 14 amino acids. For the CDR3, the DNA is TGTGCCAGCTCACCTACAGGGAGTGCGGATGGCTACACCTTC. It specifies CASSPTGSADGYTF.

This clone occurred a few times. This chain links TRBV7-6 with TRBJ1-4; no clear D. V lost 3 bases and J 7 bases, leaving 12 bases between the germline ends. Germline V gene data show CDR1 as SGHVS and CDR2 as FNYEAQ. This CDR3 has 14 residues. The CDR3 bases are TGTGCCAGCAGCTTTGACCGACGGGGTGAAAAACTGTTTTTT. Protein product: CASSFDRRGEKLFF.

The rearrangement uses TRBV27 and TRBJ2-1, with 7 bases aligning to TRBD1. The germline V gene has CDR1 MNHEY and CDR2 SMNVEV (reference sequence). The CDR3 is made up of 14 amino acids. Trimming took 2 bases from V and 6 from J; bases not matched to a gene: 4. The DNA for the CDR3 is TGTGCCAGCAGTTTAGGGGGACAGTCCAATGAGCAGTTCTTC. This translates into CASSLGGQSNEQFF.

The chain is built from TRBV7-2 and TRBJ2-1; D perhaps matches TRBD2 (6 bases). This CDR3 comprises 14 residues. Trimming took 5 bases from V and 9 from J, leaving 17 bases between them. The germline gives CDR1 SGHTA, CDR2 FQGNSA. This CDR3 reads CASSPGGYTSEQFF. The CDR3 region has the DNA TGTGCCAGCAGCCCCGGGGGATATACAAGTGAGCAGTTCTTC.

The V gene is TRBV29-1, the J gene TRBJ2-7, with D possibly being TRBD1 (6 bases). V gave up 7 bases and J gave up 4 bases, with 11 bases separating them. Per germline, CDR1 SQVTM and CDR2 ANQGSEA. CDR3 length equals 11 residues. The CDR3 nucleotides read TGCAGCGCTGGGACACAATACGAGCAGTACGTC. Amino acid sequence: CSAGTQYEQYV.

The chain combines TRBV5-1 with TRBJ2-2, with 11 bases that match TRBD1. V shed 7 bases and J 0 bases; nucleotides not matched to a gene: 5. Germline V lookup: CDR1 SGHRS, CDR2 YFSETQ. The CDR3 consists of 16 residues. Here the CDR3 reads CASGQGASANTGELFF. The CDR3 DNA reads TGCGCCAGCGGACAGGGGGCGAGTGCGAACACCGGGGAGCTGTTTTTT.